The 28 T cell receptor beta chains presented below share a single source sample, sequenced in a study of preoperative IRX-2 immunotherapy in early breast cancer. Treatment meaning: preoperative locoregional IRX-2 cytokine immunotherapy. This table comes from immunoSEQ multiplex PCR, and its TCRdb copy is limited to in-frame clones, with some not included. This sample has around 29,000 clones; around 90% occur once, and the top ten carry 9.8%. Sample acquisition took place from a patient treated with IRX-2 immunotherapy. The receptors were gathered from a human donor with breast cancer.

This chain joins TRBV19 and TRBJ2-7, with D perhaps TRBD1 (7 bases). Germline CDR1 LNHDA, CDR2 SQIVND (reference sequence). This CDR3 region has 14 residues. V lost 4 bases to trimming and J lost 3 bases, with 13 bases between them. This CDR3 reads CASSSGGGVYEQYF. In DNA form, the CDR3 reads TGTGCCAGTAGTAGCGGAGGGGGCGTCTACGAGCAGTACTTC.

The rearrangement uses TRBV5-8 and TRBJ2-7; tentatively, D is TRBD1 (6 bases). The germline CDR1 and CDR2 sequences are SGHTS and YDEGEE. Trimming pared 5 bases from V and 7 bases from J, leaving 16 bases between. The CDR3 runs to 13 residues. The chain's CDR3 is CASRPGVWGEQYF. The CDR3 DNA sequence: TGTGCCAGCAGGCCAGGGGTATGGGGGGAGCAGTACTTC.

The V and J genes are TRBV6-1 and TRBJ1-2; D is ambiguous. Deletions cut 3 bases from V and 4 bases from J, with 9 bases between. CDR1 is MNHNS, CDR2 SASEGT, per germline. The CDR3 extends over 13 amino acids. The CDR3 protein is CASSETTFYGYTF. The CDR3 nucleotides are TGTGCCAGCAGTGAGACAACCTTCTATGGCTACACCTTC.

The rearrangement uses TRBV13 and TRBJ2-2; 7 nucleotides agree with TRBD1. CDR3 length equals 15 residues. Looked up from germline, CDR1 is PRHDT and CDR2 is FYEKMQ (reference sequence). Losses at the gene ends were 5 bases for V and 1 base for J; bases not matched to a gene: 4. The CDR3 nucleotides read TGTGCCAGCAGCCCACGGACAGGGAACACCGGGGAGCTGTTTTTT. Translating gives CASSPRTGNTGELFF.

Only one count was recorded for this clone. The genes are TRBV2 and TRBJ2-1; no definite D call. Trimming pared 1 base from V and 5 bases from J, leaving 12 bases between. Germline V lookup: CDR1 SNHLY, CDR2 FYNNEI. This CDR3 is 15 amino acids long. CDR3 protein: CASSEEPRYDNEQFF. DNA for the CDR3: TGTGCCAGCAGTGAAGAGCCTAGATATGACAATGAGCAGTTCTTC.

The chain is built from TRBV27 and TRBJ2-3; tentatively, D is TRBD1 (5 bases). Germline assignment: CDR1 MNHEY and CDR2 SMNVEV (reference sequence). Trimming cost V 4 bases and J 4 bases, with 6 bases left between them. The CDR3 extends over 12 amino acids. Written as DNA, the CDR3 is TGTGCCAGCAGTTACAGGTCAGATACGCAGTATTTT. It translates to CASSYRSDTQYF.

The table lists this clone with a count of one. This chain joins TRBV30 and TRBJ2-7, with D unclear. Germline CDR1 is GTSNPN and CDR2 is SVGIG (reference sequence). The ends were cut back, 3 bases at V and 0 bases at J, with 6 bases in the middle. CDR3 length: 12 residues. CDR3 nucleotide sequence: TGTGCCTGGAGCTTGGACTCCTACGAGCAGTACTTC. Translation: CAWSLDSYEQYF.

This clone has more than one count but fewer than ten. J is TRBJ2-2 and V is TRBV27; 7 bases match TRBD2. This CDR3 spans 13 amino acids. Germline-derived CDR1 and CDR2 are MNHEY and SMNVEV (reference sequence). V lost 1 base and J lost 9; bases outside the gene matches: 2. CDR3 residues: CASSLWGGRELFF. In DNA form, the CDR3 reads TGTGCCAGCAGTTTATGGGGGGGGAGGGAGCTGTTTTTT.

The J gene is TRBJ2-7, the V gene TRBV14; 8 bases are shared with TRBD1. Germline V gene lookup returns CDR1 SGHDN and CDR2 FVKESK. Trimming removed 4 bases from V and 2 bases from J; junction bases left unmatched: 4. CDR3 length: 14 residues. This CDR3 reads CASSPRTGPYEQYF. The CDR3, as DNA: TGTGCCAGCAGCCCCCGGACAGGGCCCTACGAGCAGTACTTC. Supplemented by reference TRBV14 and TRBJ2-7, the full variable domain reads EAGVTQFPSHSVIEKGQTVTLRCDPISGHDNLYWYRRVMGKEIKFLLHFVKESKQDESGMPNNRFLAERTGGTYSTLKVQPAELEDSGVYFCASSPRTGPYEQYFGPGTRLTVT.

The chain recombines TRBV6-6 with TRBJ2-1; either TRBD1 or TRBD2 may supply D (5 bases each). Trimming pared 9 bases from V and 4 bases from J, leaving 19 bases between. Looked up from germline, CDR1 is MNHNY and CDR2 is SVGAGI (reference sequence). There are 15 residues in the CDR3. CDR3: CASLRGDPPYNEQFF. CDR3 nucleotide sequence: TGTGCCAGTCTTCGGGGCGATCCACCTTACAATGAGCAGTTCTTC.

The chain couples TRBV10-2 to TRBJ2-5, with no clear D. With the DNA end fitting TRBJ2-7 better, the J assignment may be wrong. CDR1 is WSHSY, CDR2 SAAADI, per germline. CDR3 size: 12 residues. The CDR3 is CASSGLGDEQYF. The DNA for the CDR3 is TGCGCCAGCAGTGGTTTGGGCGACGAGCAGTACTTC.

V and J are TRBV19 and TRBJ2-5, with TRBD1 identical over 8 bases. This CDR3 has 16 amino acids. CDR1 and CDR2 from the germline V gene are LNHDA and SQIVND (reference sequence). With 6 bases clipped from V and 0 bases from J, the junction kept 9 bases outside the gene matches. CDR3 loop: CASSWDRDRNQETQYF. CDR3 bases: TGTGCCAGTAGCTGGGACCGGGACAGGAACCAAGAGACCCAGTACTTC.

The chain recombines TRBV5-6 with TRBJ2-7, with 7 nucleotides matching TRBD1. With 1 base clipped from V and 3 bases from J, the junction kept 7 bases outside the gene matches. The germline V gene encodes CDR1 SGHDT and CDR2 YYEEEE. CDR3 length equals 15 residues. This CDR3 is CASSLYLDRVYEQYF. For the CDR3, the DNA is TGTGCCAGCAGCTTGTATTTAGACAGGGTCTACGAGCAGTACTTC. Full variable domain (missing parts from reference TRBV5-6 and TRBJ2-7): DAGVTQSPTHLIKTRGQQVTLRCSPKSGHDTVSWYQQALGQGPQFIFQYYEEEERQRGNFPDRFSGHQFPNYSSELNVNALLLGDSALYLCASSLYLDRVYEQYFGPGTRLTVT.

The count of this clone is one. This chain links TRBV10-3 with TRBJ1-5; D is perhaps TRBD1 (6 bases). V lost 5 bases and J lost 5, with 13 bases in between. The CDR3 is made up of 14 amino acids. CDR1 is ENHRY and CDR2 is SYGVKD in the germline V gene. Here the CDR3 reads CAISSTGSDQPQHF. CDR3 sequence (DNA): TGTGCCATCAGTTCGACAGGATCGGATCAGCCCCAGCATTTT.

The chain carries TRBV7-8 and TRBJ2-2; 8 nucleotides agree with TRBD1. Trimming took 4 bases from V and 6 from J; bases not matched to a gene: 13. This CDR3 has 17 residues. The germline V gene encodes CDR1 SGHVS and CDR2 FQNEAQ. DNA for the CDR3: TGTGCCAGCAGCTGGCAGGCGGGCAGGGGGCGCCCCGGGGAGCTGTTTTTT. Its translation is CASSWQAGRGRPGELFF. Full variable domain (remainder filled in from reference TRBV7-8 and TRBJ2-2): GAGVSQSPRYKVAKRGQDVALRCDPISGHVSLFWYQQALGQGPEFLTYFQNEAQLDKSGLPSDRFFAERPEGSVSTLKIQRTQQEDSAVYLCASSWQAGRGRPGELFFGEGSRLTVL.

The chain has TRBV6-5 and TRBJ1-5; 7 bases map to TRBD1. Germline CDR1 and CDR2: MNHEY and SVGAGI. J was trimmed by 6 bases and V by 4 bases; bases with no gene match: 3. The CDR3 contains 13 residues. The CDR3 region is CASSSGGGQPQHF. The CDR3 region has the DNA TGTGCCAGCAGTTCAGGGGGAGGTCAGCCCCAGCATTTT.

In this sample, this clone turned up once. The chain links TRBV6-5 to TRBJ1-2; 7 bases match TRBD1. Germline values: CDR1 MNHEY, CDR2 SVGAGI. With 6 bases clipped from V and 3 bases from J, the junction kept 4 bases outside the gene matches. The CDR3 loop spans 13 amino acids. CDR3 coding DNA: TGTGCCAGCAGGCAAACAGGGGACTATGGCTACACCTTC. Translating gives CASRQTGDYGYTF.

The V gene is TRBV7-6, the J gene TRBJ1-4; no clear D. Germline lookup yields CDR1 SGHVS and CDR2 FNYEAQ. The CDR3 has 15 residues. The ends were cut back, 1 base at V and 8 bases at J, with 14 bases in the middle. The CDR3 sequence: CASSLGAGPSEKLFF. The DNA for the CDR3 is TGTGCCAGCAGCTTAGGGGCTGGGCCATCGGAAAAACTGTTTTTT.

With respect to this clone: The identical CDR3 is also encoded by other nucleotide sequences in the sample. V is TRBV6-1 and J is TRBJ1-4; 9 bases map to TRBD1. Germline-derived CDR1 and CDR2 are MNHNS and SASEGT. The CDR3 loop spans 14 amino acids. After removal of 6 bases from V and 5 bases from J, the junction contained 4 bases not matched to a gene. CDR3 in amino acids: CASRTGTGNEKLFF. For the CDR3, the DNA is TGTGCCAGCAGGACTGGGACAGGGAATGAAAAACTGTTTTTT.

V and J are TRBV6-5 and TRBJ1-1; possible D gene TRBD1, 6 bases. Germline CDR1 MNHEY, CDR2 SVGAGI. Trimming removed 3 bases from V and 5 bases from J, with 13 bases in between. The CDR3 is made up of 14 amino acids. The CDR3 protein is CASSYSGTRTEAFF. CDR3 bases: TGTGCCAGCAGTTATTCCGGGACAAGGACTGAAGCTTTCTTT.

The chain recombines TRBV27 with TRBJ2-7; 8 bases are shared with TRBD2. CDR1 is MNHEY and CDR2 is SMNVEV in the germline V gene (reference sequence). J gave up 3 bases and V 3 bases, and 7 bases lay outside the gene matches. This CDR3 spans 15 amino acids. In DNA, the CDR3 is TGTGCCAGCAGTTTCCAGCGGGGGCCTTTCTACGAGCAGTACTTC. Its translation: CASSFQRGPFYEQYF.

The gene calls are TRBV18 and TRBJ2-1; TRBD1 matches 9 bases. Germline CDR1 reads KGHSH; CDR2 reads LQKENI. The CDR3 consists of 20 residues. J gave up 3 bases and V 0 bases, and 15 bases lay outside the gene matches. The CDR3 nucleotides read TGTGCCAGCTCACCACCTTTAACGGACAGGGGAGGACCGCACTACAATGAGCAGTTCTTC. This encodes CASSPPLTDRGGPHYNEQFF.

The chain joins TRBV25-1 to TRBJ1-2, with D possibly being TRBD1 (6 bases). With 7 bases removed from V and 8 bases from J, the gap between germline ends came to 14 bases. This CDR3 contains 12 residues. Germline V gene lookup returns CDR1 MGHDK and CDR2 SYGVNS. CDR3 bases: TGTGCCAGCACGAGGGGGGCTGAGGGCTACACCTTC. Translation: CASTRGAEGYTF.

The chain combines TRBV6-5 with TRBJ2-7; possible D gene TRBD1, 6 bases. The CDR3 extends over 14 amino acids. The germline gives CDR1 MNHEY, CDR2 SVGAGI. The V end lost 7 bases, the J end lost 2 bases, and 15 bases lay between the germline ends. CDR3: CASTKTRDTYEQYF. Here the CDR3 DNA reads TGTGCCAGCACCAAAACCCGGGACACCTACGAGCAGTACTTC.

This chain connects TRBV28 to TRBJ2-7, with TRBD2 matching over 14 bases. The CDR3 has 19 amino acids. From germline, CDR1 is MDHEN and CDR2 SYDVKM. V was pared by 4 bases and J by 4 bases, with 15 bases of the junction left unmatched. The CDR3 spells CASSSPGLTSGRVVYEQYF. The CDR3 bases are TGTGCCAGCAGTTCCCCGGGACTGACTAGCGGGAGGGTGGTTTACGAGCAGTACTTC.

The rearrangement links TRBV6-5 to TRBJ2-7, with TRBD1 matching 8 bases. Looked up from germline, CDR1 is MNHEY and CDR2 is SVGAGI. V was pared by 6 bases and J by 6 bases, with 10 bases of the junction left unmatched. CDR3 size: 14 residues. The CDR3 bases are TGTGCCAGCAGGGCCAGGGGGCGCATCGGCGAGCAGTACTTC. It translates to CASRARGRIGEQYF.

J is TRBJ2-7 and V is TRBV27; the D gene could be TRBD1 or TRBD2 (5 bases each). Trimming took 2 bases from V and 7 from J, leaving 12 bases between them. This CDR3 has 13 amino acids. Germline V gives CDR1 MNHEY, CDR2 SMNVEV (reference sequence). In DNA form, the CDR3 reads TGTGCCAGCAGTTTAATAGGGTGGGGGGAGCAGTACTTC. Translating it yields CASSLIGWGEQYF.

Only a few counts were recorded for this clone. This sequence joins TRBV10-2 and TRBJ2-5; D gene unclear. V was pared by 3 bases and J by 0 bases, with 5 bases between. From germline, CDR1 is WSHSY and CDR2 SAAADI. The CDR3 runs 13 residues. The CDR3 DNA is TGCGCCAGCAGTGAAAGCCACCAAGAGACCCAGTACTTC. Its translation: CASSESHQETQYF.